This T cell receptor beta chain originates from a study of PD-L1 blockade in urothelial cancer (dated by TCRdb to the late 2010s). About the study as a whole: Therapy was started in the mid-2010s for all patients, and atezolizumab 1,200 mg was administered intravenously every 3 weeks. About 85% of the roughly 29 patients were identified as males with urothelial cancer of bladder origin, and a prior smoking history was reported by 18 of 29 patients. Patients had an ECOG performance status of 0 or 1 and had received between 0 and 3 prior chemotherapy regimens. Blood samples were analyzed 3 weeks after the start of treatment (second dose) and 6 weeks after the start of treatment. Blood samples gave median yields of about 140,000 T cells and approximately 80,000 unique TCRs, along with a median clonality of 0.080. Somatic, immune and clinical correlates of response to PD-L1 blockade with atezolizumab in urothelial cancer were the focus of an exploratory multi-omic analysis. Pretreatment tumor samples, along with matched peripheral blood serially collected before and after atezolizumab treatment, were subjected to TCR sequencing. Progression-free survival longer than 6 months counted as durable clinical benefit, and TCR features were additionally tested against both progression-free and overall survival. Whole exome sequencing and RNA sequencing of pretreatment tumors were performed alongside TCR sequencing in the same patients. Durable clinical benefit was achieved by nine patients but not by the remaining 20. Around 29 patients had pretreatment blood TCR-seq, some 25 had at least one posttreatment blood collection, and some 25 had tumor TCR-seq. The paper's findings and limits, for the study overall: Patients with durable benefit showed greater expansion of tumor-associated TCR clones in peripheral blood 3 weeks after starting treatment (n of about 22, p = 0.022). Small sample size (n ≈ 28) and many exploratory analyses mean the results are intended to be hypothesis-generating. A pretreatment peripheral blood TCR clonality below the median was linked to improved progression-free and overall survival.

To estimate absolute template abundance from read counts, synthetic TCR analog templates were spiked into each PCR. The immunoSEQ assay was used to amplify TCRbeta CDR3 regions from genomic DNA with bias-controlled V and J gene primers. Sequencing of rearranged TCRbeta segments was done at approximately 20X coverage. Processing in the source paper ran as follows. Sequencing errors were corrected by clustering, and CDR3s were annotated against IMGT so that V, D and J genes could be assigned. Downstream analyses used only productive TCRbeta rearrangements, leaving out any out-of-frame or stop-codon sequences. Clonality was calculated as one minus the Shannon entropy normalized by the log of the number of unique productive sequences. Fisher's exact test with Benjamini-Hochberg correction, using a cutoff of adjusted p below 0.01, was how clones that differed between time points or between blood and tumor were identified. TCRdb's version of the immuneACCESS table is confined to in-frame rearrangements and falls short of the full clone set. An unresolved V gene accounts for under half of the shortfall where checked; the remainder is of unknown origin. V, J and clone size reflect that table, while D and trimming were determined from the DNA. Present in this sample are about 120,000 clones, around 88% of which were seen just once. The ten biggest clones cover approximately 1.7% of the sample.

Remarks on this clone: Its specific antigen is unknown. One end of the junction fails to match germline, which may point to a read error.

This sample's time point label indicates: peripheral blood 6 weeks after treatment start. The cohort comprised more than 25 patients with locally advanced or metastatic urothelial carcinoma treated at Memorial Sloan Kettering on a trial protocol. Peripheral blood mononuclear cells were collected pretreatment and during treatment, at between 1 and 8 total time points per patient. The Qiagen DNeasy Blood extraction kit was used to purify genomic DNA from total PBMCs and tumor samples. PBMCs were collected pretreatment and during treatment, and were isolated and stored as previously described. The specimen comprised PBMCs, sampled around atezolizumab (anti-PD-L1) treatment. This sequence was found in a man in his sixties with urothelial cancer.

The DNA reads TGTGCCAGCAGCCCGGGGACTAGCGGGAGCTCCCACGAGCAGTACTTC. This yields the protein CASSPGTSGSSHEQYF. The chain uses TRBV7-6 and TRBJ2-7, and 14 junction bases match TRBD2. Per the germline V gene, SGHVS is the CDR1 and FNYEAQ is the CDR2. Including cysteine and phenylalanine, the CDR3 has 16 amino acids. The CDR3 DNA has 48 bases and is translated from base 1.